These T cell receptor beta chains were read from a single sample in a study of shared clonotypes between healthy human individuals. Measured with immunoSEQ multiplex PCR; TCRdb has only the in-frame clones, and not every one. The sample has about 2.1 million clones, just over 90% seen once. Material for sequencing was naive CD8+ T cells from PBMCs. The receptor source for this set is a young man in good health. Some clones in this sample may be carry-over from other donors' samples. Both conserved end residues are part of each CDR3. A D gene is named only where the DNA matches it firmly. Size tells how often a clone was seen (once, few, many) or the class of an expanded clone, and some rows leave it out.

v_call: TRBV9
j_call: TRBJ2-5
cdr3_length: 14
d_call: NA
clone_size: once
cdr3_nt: TGTGCCAGCAGCGATATGGGACCGAAAGAGACCCAGTACTTC
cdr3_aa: CASSDMGPKETQYF

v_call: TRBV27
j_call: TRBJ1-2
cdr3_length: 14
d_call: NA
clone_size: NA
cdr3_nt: TGTGCCAGCAGTCCCGAGTGGGGGGCAGATGGCTACACCTTC
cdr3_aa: CASSPEWGADGYTF

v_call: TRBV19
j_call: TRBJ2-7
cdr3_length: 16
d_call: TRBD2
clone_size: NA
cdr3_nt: TGTGCCAGTAGCCCCGACGGTAGCGGGATACTCTACGAGCAGTACTTC
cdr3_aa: CASSPDGSGILYEQYF

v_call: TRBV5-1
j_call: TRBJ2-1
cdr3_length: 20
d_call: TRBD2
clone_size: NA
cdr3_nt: TGCGCCAGCAGCTTGGTCGGGACTAGCGGGAGCTTCCCTCCTTACAATGAGCAGTTCTTC
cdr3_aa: CASSLVGTSGSFPPYNEQFF

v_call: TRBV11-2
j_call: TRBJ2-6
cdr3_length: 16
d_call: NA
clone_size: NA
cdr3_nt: TGTGCCAGCAGTTCTCGGGGCATCGGTGATAGCAACGTCCTGACTTTC
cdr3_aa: CASSSRGIGDSNVLTF

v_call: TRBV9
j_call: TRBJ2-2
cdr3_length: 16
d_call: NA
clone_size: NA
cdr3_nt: TGTGCCAGCAGCGCCTCAATCCGTGGTGGGACCGGGGAGCTGTTTTTT
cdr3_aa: CASSASIRGGTGELFF

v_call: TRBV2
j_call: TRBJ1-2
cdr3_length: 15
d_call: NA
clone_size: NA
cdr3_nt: TGTGCCAGCAGTGAAGGGGCTGCGACGGACTATGGCTACACCTTC
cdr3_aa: CASSEGAATDYGYTF

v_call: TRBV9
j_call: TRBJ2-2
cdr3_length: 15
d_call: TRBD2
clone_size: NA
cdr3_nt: TGTGCCAGCAGCCCCGGCTCGAGCGGGAACGGGGAGCTGTTTTTT
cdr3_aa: CASSPGSSGNGELFF

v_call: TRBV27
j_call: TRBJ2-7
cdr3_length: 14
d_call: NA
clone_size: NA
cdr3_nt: TGTGCCAGCAGTTTAACCGGGACAAACTACGAGCAGTACTTC
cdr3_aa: CASSLTGTNYEQYF

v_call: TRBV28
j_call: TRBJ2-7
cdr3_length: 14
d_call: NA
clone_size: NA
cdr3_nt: TGTGCCAGCAGTTTCCTCGGACAAGCCTACGAGCAGTACTTC
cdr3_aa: CASSFLGQAYEQYF

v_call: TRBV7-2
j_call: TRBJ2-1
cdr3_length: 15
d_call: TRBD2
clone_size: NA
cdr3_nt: TGTGCCATCAATCTAGCGGGAGTCGAGGGCAATGAGCAGTTCTTC
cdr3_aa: CAINLAGVEGNEQFF

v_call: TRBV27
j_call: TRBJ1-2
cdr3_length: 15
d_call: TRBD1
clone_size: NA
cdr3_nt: TGTGCCAGCGGCCGGACAGGGATATCCCGCGATGGCTACACCTTC
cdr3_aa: CASGRTGISRDGYTF

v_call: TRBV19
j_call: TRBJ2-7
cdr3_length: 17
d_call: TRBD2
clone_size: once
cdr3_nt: TGTGCCAGTAGTGGGACTAGCGGGAGTTTGTCAGTCTACGAGCAGTACTTC
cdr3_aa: CASSGTSGSLSVYEQYF

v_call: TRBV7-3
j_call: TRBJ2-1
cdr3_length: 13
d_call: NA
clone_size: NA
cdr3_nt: TGTGCCAGCAGCGCTACTGTGCGAGATGAGCAGTTCTTC
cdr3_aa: CASSATVRDEQFF

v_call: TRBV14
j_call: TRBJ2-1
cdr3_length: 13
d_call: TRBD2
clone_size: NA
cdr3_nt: TGTGCCAGCAGGCGTCTAGCGGACGATGAGCAGTTCTTC
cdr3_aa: CASRRLADDEQFF

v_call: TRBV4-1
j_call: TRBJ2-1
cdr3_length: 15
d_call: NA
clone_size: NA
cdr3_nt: TGCGCCAGCAGCCAAGTTTTTCCCGCAAACAATGAGCAGTTCTTC
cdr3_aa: CASSQVFPANNEQFF

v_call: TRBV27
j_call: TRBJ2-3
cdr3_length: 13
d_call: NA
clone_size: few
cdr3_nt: TGTGCCAGCAGTTTATCGGGGACAGATACGCAGTATTTT
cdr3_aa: CASSLSGTDTQYF

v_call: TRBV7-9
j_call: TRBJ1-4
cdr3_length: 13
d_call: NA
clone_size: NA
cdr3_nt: TGTGCCAGCAGCCGTCCATGGGATGAAAAACTGTTTTTT
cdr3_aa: CASSRPWDEKLFF

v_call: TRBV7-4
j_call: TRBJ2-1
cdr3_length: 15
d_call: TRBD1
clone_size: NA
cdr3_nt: TGTGCCAGCAGCGCGGGACAGGTAAGAACCAATGAGCAGTTCTTC
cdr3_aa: CASSAGQVRTNEQFF

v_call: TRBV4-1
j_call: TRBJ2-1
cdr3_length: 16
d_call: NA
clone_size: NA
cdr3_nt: TGCGCCAGCAGCCCCGGCGGGGTGAGGTCCTACAATGAGCAGTTCTTC
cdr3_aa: CASSPGGVRSYNEQFF

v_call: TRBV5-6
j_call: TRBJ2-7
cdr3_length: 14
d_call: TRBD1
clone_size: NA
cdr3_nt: TGTGCCAGCAGCCCGGGACAGGGGCGGTACGAGCAGTACTTC
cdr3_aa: CASSPGQGRYEQYF

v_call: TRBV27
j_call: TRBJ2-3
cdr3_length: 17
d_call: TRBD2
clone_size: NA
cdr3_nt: TGTGCCAGCATTCCCACTGCGGGCGGGAGTGTCACAGATACGCAGTATTTT
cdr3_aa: CASIPTAGGSVTDTQYF

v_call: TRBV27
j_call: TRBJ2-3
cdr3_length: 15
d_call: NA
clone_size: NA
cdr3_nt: TGTGCCAGCAGTTCGGGACGTCTATTCACAGATACGCAGTATTTT
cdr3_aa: CASSSGRLFTDTQYF

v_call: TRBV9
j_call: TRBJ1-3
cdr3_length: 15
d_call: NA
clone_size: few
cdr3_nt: TGTGCCAGCAGCGTAGGATGGGGAGCTGGAAACACCATATATTTT
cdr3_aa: CASSVGWGAGNTIYF

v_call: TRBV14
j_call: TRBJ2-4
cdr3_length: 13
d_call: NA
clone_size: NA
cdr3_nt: TGTGCCAGCAGCCACGCGGGGTGGGACATTCAGTACTTC
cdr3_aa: CASSHAGWDIQYF

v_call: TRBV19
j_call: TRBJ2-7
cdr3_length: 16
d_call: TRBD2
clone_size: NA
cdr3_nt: TGTGCCAGTAGTATGGGGGATCTAGCGGGAGTCAGCGAGCAGTACTTC
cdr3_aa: CASSMGDLAGVSEQYF

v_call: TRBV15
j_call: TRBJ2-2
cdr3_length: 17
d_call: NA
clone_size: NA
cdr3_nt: TGTGCCACCAGCAGACGGGGGACACGTGAGGACACCGGGGAGCTGTTTTTT
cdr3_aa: CATSRRGTREDTGELFF

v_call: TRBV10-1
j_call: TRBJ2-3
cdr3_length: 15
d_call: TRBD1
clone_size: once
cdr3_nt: TGCGCCAGCGGGGGCGGGACAGGGCCAGGAGATACGCAGTATTTT
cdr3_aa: CASGGGTGPGDTQYF

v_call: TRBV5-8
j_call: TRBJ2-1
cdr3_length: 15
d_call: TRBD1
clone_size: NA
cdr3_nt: TGTGCCAGCAGCCCTGGGACAGCCTCCTACAATGAGCAGTTCTTC
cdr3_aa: CASSPGTASYNEQFF

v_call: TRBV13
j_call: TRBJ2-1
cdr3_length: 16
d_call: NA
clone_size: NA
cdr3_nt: TGTGCCAGCAGCTTAGTGGCCGGGAGCTCCTACAATGAGCAGTTCTTC
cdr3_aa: CASSLVAGSSYNEQFF

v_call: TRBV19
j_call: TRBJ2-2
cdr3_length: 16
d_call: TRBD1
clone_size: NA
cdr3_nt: TGTGCCAGTAGTCTCCGACAGGGTCTAAACACCGGGGAGCTGTTTTTT
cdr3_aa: CASSLRQGLNTGELFF

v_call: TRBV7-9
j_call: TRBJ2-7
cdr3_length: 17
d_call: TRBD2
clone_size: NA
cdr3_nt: TGTGCCAGCAGCTTAGAGCCACTACTAGCGGACACCTACGAGCAGTACTTC
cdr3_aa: CASSLEPLLADTYEQYF

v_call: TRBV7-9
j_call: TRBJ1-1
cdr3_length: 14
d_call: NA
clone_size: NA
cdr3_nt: TGTGCCAGCAGCCCCGGGGCCCCGAACACTGAAGCTTTCTTT
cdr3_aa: CASSPGAPNTEAFF

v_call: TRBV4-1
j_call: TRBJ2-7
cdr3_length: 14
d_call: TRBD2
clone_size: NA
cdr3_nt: TGCGCCAGCAGCCCCGGGACTAGCGGCTACGAGCAGTACTTC
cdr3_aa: CASSPGTSGYEQYF

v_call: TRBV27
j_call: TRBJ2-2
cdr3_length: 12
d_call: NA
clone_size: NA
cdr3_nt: TGTGCCAGCAGTCTCCAAGCGGGGGAGCTGTTTTTT
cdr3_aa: CASSLQAGELFF

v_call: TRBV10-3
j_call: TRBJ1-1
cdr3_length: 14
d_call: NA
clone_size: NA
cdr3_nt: TGTGCCATCAGTAGGGGAGGGGGGAACACTGAAGCTTTCTTT
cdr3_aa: CAISRGGGNTEAFF

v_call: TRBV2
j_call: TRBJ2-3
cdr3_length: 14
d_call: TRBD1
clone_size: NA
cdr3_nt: TGTGCCAGAAAACAGGGGGCCCACACAGATACGCAGTATTTT
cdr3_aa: CARKQGAHTDTQYF

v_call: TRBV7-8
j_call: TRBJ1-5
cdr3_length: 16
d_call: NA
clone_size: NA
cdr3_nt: TGTGCCAGCAGCTTAAGGGTCGGAGTCGCCCGCGAGCCCCAGCATTTT
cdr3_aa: CASSLRVGVAREPQHF

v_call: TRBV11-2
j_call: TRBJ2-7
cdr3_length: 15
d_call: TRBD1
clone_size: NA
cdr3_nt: TGTGCCAGCAGCGAGACAGGGGGCGGTTTCTACGAGCAGTACTTC
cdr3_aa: CASSETGGGFYEQYF

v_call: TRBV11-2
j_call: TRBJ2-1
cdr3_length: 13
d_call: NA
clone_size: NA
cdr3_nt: TGTGCCAGCAGCTGGGATCCGAACAATGAGCAGTTCTTC
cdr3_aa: CASSWDPNNEQFF

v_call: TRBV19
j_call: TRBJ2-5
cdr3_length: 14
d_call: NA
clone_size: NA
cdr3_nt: TGTGCCAGCAGAGGTCCATTCCAGAAGGAGGCCCAGTACTTC
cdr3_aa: CASRGPFQKEAQYF

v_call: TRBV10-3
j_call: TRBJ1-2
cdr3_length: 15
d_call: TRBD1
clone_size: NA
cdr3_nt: TGTGCCATCAGTGAGTCGAGGGGGACAGGGCATGGCTACACCTTC
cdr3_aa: CAISESRGTGHGYTF

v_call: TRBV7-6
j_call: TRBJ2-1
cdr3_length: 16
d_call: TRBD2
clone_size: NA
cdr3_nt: TGTGCCAGCAGCTCAAGACCGGGACTAGCGGGAGATGAGCAGTTCTTC
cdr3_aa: CASSSRPGLAGDEQFF

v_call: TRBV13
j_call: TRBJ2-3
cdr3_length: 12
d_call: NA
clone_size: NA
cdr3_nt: TGTGCCAGCAGCTTAAGGACAGATACGCAGTATTTT
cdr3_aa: CASSLRTDTQYF

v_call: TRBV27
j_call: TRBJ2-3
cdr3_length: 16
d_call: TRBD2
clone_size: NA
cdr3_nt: TGTGCCAGCAGTTTATCTAAAGCGGGAGCTACAGATACGCAGTATTTT
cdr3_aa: CASSLSKAGATDTQYF

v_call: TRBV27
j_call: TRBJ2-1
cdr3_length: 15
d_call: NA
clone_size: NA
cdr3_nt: TGTGCCAGCAGTTTATTGAGTGACCGAGCCTTGAAGCAGTTCTTC
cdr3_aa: CASSLLSDRALKQFF

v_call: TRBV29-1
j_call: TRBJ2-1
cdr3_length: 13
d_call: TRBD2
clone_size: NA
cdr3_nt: TGCAGCGTTGAGGGACTAGCGGGACATGAGCAGTTCTTC
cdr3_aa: CSVEGLAGHEQFF

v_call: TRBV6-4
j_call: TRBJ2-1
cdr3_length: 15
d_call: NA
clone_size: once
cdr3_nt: TGTGCCAGCAGATATCTAGCGCGCTCCTACAATGAGCAGTTCTTC
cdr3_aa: CASRYLARSYNEQFF

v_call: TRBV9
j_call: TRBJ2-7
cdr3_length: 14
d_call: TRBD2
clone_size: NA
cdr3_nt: TGTGCCAGCAGCCCGGTGGGAGGGCCGTACGAGCAGTACTTC
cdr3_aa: CASSPVGGPYEQYF

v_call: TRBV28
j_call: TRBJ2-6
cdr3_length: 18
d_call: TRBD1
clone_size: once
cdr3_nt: TGTGCCAGCAGTTTTATAGGGACAGGGGGCGGAGGGGCCAACGTCCTGACTTTC
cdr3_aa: CASSFIGTGGGGANVLTF

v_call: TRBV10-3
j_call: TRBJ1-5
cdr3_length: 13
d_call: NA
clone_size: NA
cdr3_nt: TGTGCCATCAGTGACTTGGGGTATCAGCCCCAGCATTTT
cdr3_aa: CAISDLGYQPQHF

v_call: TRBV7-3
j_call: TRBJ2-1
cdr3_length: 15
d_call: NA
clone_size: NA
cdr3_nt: TGTGCCAGCAGCTTAAGCGGGATGGCTTACAATGAGCAGTTCTTC
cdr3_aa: CASSLSGMAYNEQFF

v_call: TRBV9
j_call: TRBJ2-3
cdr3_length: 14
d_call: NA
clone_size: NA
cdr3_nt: TGTGCCAGCAGCCCGGGACAAAGCACAGATACGCAGTATTTT
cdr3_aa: CASSPGQSTDTQYF

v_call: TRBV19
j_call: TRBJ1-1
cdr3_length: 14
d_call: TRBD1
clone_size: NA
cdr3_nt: TGTGCCAGTATACCGACAGGGGGCCTCGCTGAAGCTTTCTTT
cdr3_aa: CASIPTGGLAEAFF

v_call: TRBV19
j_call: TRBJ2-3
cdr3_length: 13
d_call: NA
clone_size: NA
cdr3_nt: TGTGCCAGTAGTATAGTCATGGGAGATACGCAGTATTTT
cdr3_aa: CASSIVMGDTQYF

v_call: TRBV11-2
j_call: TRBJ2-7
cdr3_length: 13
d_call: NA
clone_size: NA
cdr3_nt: TGTGCCAGCAGGGGGGCTCTGACCTACGAGCAGTACTTC
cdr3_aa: CASRGALTYEQYF

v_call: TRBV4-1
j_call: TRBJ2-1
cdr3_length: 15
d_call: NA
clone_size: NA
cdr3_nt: TGCGCCAGCAGCCAAGAGCTAGGACTGGACAATGAGCAGTTCTTC
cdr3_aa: CASSQELGLDNEQFF